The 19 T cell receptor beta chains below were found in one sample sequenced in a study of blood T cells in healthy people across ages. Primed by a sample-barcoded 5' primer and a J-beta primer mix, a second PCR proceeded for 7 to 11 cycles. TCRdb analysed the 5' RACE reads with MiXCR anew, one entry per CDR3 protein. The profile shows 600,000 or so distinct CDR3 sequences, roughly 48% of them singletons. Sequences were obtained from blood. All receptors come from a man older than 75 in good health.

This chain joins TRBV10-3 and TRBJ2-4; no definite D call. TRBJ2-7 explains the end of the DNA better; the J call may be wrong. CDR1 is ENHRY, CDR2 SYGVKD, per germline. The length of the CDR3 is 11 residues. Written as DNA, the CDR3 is TGTGCCATCAGTGATGGGGTCGAGCAGTACTTC. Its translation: CAISDGVEQYF.

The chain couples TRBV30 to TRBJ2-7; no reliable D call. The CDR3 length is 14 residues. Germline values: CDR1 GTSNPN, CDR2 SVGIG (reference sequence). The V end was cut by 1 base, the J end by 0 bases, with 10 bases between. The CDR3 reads CAWSGLVSSYEQYF. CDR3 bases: TGTGCCTGGAGTGGGCTAGTAAGCTCCTACGAGCAGTACTTC.

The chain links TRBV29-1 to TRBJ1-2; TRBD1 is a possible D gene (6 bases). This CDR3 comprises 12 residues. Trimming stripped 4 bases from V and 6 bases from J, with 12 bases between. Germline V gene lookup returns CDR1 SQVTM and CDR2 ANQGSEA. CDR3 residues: CSVVTPGDGYTF. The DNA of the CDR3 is TGCAGCGTTGTTACACCAGGGGATGGCTACACCTTC. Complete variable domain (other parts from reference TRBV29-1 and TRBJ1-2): SAVISQKPSRDICQRGTSLTIQCQVDSQVTMMFWYRQQPGQSLTLIATANQGSEATYESGFVIDKFPISRPNLTFSTLTVSNMSPEDSSIYLCSVVTPGDGYTFGSGTRLTVV.

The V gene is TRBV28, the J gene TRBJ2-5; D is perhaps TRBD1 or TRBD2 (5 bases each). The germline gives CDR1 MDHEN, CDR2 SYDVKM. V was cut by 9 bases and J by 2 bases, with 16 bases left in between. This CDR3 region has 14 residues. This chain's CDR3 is CASKMGVPQETQYF. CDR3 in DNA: TGTGCCAGTAAAATGGGGGTACCTCAAGAGACCCAGTACTTC.

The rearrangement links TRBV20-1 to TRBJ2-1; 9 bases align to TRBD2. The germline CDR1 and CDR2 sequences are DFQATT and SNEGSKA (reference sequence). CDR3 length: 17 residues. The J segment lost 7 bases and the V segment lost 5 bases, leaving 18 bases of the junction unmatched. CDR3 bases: TGCAGTGCTCCCGCGCGCGTTGGCGGGAGGGGGGGTAATGAGCAGTTCTTC. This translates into CSAPARVGGRGGNEQFF.

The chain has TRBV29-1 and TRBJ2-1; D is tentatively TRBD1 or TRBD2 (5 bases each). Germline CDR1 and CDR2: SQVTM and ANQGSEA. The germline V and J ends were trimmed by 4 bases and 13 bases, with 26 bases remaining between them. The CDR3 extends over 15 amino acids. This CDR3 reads CSVVGDSKGWGTQFF. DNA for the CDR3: TGCAGCGTTGTGGGTGACAGTAAAGGTTGGGGGACCCAGTTCTTC.

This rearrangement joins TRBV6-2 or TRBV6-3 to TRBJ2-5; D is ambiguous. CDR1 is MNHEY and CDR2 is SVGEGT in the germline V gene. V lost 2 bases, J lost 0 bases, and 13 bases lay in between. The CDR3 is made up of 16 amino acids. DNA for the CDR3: TGTGCCAGCAGTTACCTCGTCGCAGAGTACCAAGAGACCCAGTACTTC. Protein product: CASSYLVAEYQETQYF.

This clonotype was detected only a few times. The CDR3 spells CASGGLSTDTQYF. CDR3 nucleotides: TGTGCCAGCGGGGGGCTTAGCACAGATACGCAGTATTTT. The genes are TRBV12-3 or TRBV12-4 and TRBJ2-3; D may correspond to TRBD1 or TRBD2 (6 bases each). The CDR3 totals 13 residues. Trimming shortened V by 8 bases and J by 0 bases, and 9 bases separated the two germline ends.

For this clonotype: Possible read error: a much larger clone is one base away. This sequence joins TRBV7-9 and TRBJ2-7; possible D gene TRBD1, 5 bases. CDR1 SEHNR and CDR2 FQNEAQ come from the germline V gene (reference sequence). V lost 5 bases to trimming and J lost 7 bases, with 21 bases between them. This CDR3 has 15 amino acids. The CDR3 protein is CASSQDSLMMNEQYF. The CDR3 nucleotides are TGTGCCAGCAGCCAAGACAGTCTGATGATGAATGAGCAGTACTTC.

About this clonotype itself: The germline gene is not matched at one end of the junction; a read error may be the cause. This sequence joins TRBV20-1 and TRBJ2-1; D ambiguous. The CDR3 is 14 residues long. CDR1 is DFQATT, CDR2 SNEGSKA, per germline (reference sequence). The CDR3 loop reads CSAPRVSVYTEQFF. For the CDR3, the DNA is TGCAGTGCCCCAAGGGTATCTGTCTACACTGAGCAGTTCTTC.

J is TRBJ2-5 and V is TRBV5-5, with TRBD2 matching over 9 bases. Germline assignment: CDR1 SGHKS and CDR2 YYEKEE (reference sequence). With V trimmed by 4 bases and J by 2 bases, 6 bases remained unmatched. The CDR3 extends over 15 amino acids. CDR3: CASSAGTSMQETQYF. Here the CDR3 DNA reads TGTGCCAGCAGCGCCGGGACTAGCATGCAAGAGACCCAGTACTTC.

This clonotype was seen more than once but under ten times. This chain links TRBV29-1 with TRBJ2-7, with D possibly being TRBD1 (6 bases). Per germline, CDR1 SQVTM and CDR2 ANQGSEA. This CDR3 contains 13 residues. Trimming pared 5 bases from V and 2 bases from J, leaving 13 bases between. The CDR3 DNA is TGCAGCGTTTTTGAGACAGGACCCTACGAGCAGTACTTC. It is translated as CSVFETGPYEQYF.

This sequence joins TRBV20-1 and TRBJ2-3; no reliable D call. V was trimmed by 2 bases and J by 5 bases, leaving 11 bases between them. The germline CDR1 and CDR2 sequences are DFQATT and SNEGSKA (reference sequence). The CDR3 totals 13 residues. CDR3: CSARPVAVDTQYF. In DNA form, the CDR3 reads TGCAGTGCTAGACCGGTAGCTGTAGATACGCAGTATTTT.

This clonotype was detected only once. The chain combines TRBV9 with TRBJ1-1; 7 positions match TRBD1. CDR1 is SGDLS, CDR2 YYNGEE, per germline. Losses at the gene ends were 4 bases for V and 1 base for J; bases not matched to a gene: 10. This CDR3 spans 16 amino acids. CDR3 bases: TGTGCCAGCAGCCAAATAAGGACAGGAACGAACACTGAAGCTTTCTTT. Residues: CASSQIRTGTNTEAFF.

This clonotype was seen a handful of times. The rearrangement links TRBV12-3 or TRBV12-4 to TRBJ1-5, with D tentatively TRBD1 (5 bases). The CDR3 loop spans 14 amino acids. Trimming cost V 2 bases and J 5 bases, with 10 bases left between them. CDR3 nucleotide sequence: TGTGCCAGCAGTTTAAGTTTGGGGGATCAGCCCCAGCATTTT. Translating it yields CASSLSLGDQPQHF.

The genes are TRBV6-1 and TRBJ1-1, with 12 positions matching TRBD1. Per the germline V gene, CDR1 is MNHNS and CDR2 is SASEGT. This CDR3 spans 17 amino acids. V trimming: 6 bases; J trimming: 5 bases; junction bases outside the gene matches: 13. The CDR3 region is CASSRIRDRGRPTEAFF. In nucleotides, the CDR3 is TGTGCCAGCAGCCGCATACGGGACAGGGGGCGACCTACTGAAGCTTTCTTT.

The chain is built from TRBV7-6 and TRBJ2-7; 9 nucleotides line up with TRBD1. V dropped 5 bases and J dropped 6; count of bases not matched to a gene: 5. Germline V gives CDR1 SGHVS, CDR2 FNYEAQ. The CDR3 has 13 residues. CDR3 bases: TGTGCCAGCAGCGGCCCGGGACAGGGCGAGCAGTACTTC. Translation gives CASSGPGQGEQYF.

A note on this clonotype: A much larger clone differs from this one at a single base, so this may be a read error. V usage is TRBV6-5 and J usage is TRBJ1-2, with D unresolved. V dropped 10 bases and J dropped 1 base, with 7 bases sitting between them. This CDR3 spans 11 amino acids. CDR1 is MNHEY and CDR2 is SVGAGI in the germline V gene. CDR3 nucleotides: TGTGCCATCGGCGTTAACTATGGCTACACCTTC. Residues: CAIGVNYGYTF.

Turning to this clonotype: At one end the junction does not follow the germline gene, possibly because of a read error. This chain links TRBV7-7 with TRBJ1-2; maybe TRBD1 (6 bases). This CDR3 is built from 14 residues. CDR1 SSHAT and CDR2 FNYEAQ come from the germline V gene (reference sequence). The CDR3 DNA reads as TGTGCTAGCAGCCCCATTGTGACTACAGGGGGCTACACCTTC. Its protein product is CASSPIVTTGGYTF.